This T cell receptor (beta chain) was sequenced in a study of blood T cell repertoires in COVID-19. Trimming took 4 bases from V and 1 from J, leaving 16 bases between them. Germline V gene data show CDR1 as MNHNS and CDR2 as SASEGT. The CDR3 consists of 16 residues. Sequencing was performed with immunoSEQ multiplex PCR; in TCRdb, only in-frame clones are kept and a portion is missing. The sample has 55,000 or so clones, around nine tenths seen once. This receptor was taken from an older woman with COVID-19, enrolled during active disease. The chain has TRBV6-1 and TRBJ2-5, with a weak D call TRBD1 (5 bases). Sequencing was performed on peripheral blood. CDR3 protein: CASSVRERGLQETQYF. The CDR3 DNA follows: TGTGCCAGCAGTGTTAGAGAAAGGGGTCTCCAAGAGACCCAGTACTTC.